Following are 6 T cell receptor beta chains from one sample sequenced in a study of tumor-infiltrating lymphocytes in primary liver carcinoma listed by TCRdb under 2017. Instrument used: Illumina HiSeq 2500. A constant-region primer and ProtoScript II reverse transcriptase were used to reverse-transcribe TCRbeta-specific cDNA from 500 ng total RNA. TCRbeta libraries were built with three nested multiplex PCR rounds, a slightly modified ARM-PCR procedure. Multiplex TRBV1-TRBV30 forward primers and a Cbeta reverse primer were used in the first two PCR rounds, each of which was run for 10 cycles. TCRdb's own reprocessing of the public reads used fastp at Q25 and MiXCR and kept productive beta chains. For every CDR3 protein sequence, its rows merge into one entry that carries the most common genes and DNA. This sample is represented by 150,000 to 200,000 distinct CDR3 sequences; roughly two thirds of them were singletons. The ten biggest clones cover roughly 6.8% of the sample.

RNA from unsorted whole blood was extracted with TRIzol reagent, and germline DNA was obtained with the DNeasy Blood & Tissue kit. Material for sequencing was peripheral blood. Receptors originate from a woman aged 55-70 years with primary liver carcinoma and hepatitis B virus infection.

This clonotype came up many times. This chain links TRBV13 with TRBJ2-5; 7 bases fit TRBD1. The V gene's germline CDR1 is PRHDT and CDR2 FYEKMQ (reference sequence). After removal of 4 bases from V and 3 bases from J, the junction contained 17 bases not matched to a gene. The CDR3 has 18 residues. The CDR3 DNA is TGTGCCAGCAGCTCCGATCCGGGCCGTCAGGGGGATAAAGAGACCCAGTACTTC. As protein: CASSSDPGRQGDKETQYF.

This clonotype was counted ten times or more. The CDR3 nucleotides are TGTGCCAGCACCAGACAGAAAACCATGAACACTGAAGCTTTCTTT. Translating gives CASTRQKTMNTEAFF. The rearrangement joins TRBV6-5 to TRBJ1-1, with a weak D call TRBD1 (5 bases). V was trimmed by 7 bases and J by 0 bases, leaving 15 bases between them. Germline CDR1 is MNHEY and CDR2 is SVGAGI. The CDR3 sequence is 15 residues long.

This clonotype came up a few times. The chain combines TRBV6-2 or TRBV6-3 with TRBJ2-2, with TRBD1 as a possible D gene (5 bases). Between the trimmed V and J ends, which lost 2 bases and 6 bases, there was a span of 19 bases. The CDR3 extends over 17 amino acids. Germline V lookup: CDR1 MNHEY, CDR2 SVGEGT. The CDR3 DNA is TGTGCCAGCAGTTACAGTTCCCGCAGGGTTGGATCCGGGGAGCTGTTTTTT. The encoded protein is CASSYSSRRVGSGELFF.

As concerns this clonotype: Mismatch with germline at one junction end may stem from a read error. The chain carries TRBV11-3 and TRBJ2-5; TRBD2 aligns across 9 bases. This CDR3 contains 14 residues. Germline V gene lookup returns CDR1 SGHNT and CDR2 YENEEA. The DNA of the CDR3 is TGTGCCAGCTTACGGACTAGCGAGGAAAAGACTCAGTACTTC. This codes for CASLRTSEEKTQYF.

As for this clonotype: With a much larger clone just one base away, this may be a read error. The rearrangement uses TRBV12-3 or TRBV12-4 and TRBJ2-3, with TRBD2 matching over 15 bases. The CDR3 is 17 amino acids. V gave up 4 bases and J gave up 4 bases; unmatched junction bases: 6. CDR3 residues: CASSYGTSGGRADTQYF. CDR3 nucleotides: TGTGCCAGCAGTTATGGGACTAGCGGGGGGCGGGCAGATACGCAGTATTTT.

This clonotype was seen at least ten times. The rearrangement uses TRBV6-5 and TRBJ2-3; D assignment may be TRBD1 or TRBD2 (5 bases each). The CDR3 contains 14 residues. Trimming pared 2 bases from V and 6 bases from J, leaving 12 bases between. Germline V lookup: CDR1 MNHEY, CDR2 SVGAGI. The CDR3 DNA sequence: TGTGCCAGCAGTTACGGGGACGCCGGGGATACGCAGTATTTT. It translates to CASSYGDAGDTQYF.